These 27 T cell receptor beta chains share one sample of origin, sequenced in a study of T cell changes during pregnancy in multiple sclerosis. Sequencing used immunoSEQ multiplex PCR; TCRdb keeps in-frame clones, though not all of them. The data contain under 55,000 clones, around nine tenths of them singletons. Sequenced material: CD4+ T cells from peripheral blood mononuclear cells, taken before pregnancy. The receptor set was obtained from a female donor with multiple sclerosis, enrolled in a pregnancy study.

The rearrangement links TRBV4-1 to TRBJ1-2; 7 bases match TRBD1. This CDR3 region has 15 residues. V dropped 5 bases and J dropped 0; count of bases not matched to a gene: 6. The V gene's germline CDR1 is MGHRA and CDR2 YSYEKL. CDR3 nucleotides: TGCGCCAGCAGCTCGAAGGGGGCCGCTAACTATGGCTACACCTTC. This translates into CASSSKGAANYGYTF.

This chain uses TRBV6-6 with TRBJ2-7; 9 bases align to TRBD1. The CDR3 runs to 14 residues. V dropped 2 bases and J dropped 2; count of bases not matched to a gene: 1. CDR1 MNHNY and CDR2 SVGAGI come from the germline V gene (reference sequence). CDR3 in amino acids: CASSYGTGPYEQYF. The CDR3 bases are TGTGCCAGCAGTTACGGGACAGGGCCCTACGAGCAGTACTTC.

The chain joins TRBV7-2 to TRBJ2-7; perhaps TRBD2 as D (5 bases). This CDR3 contains 15 residues. With 5 bases removed from V and 3 bases from J, the gap between germline ends came to 17 bases. Germline CDR1 and CDR2: SGHTA and FQGNSA. The CDR3 here is CASSRSKGEFYEQYF. CDR3 DNA: TGTGCCAGCAGCAGGTCGAAGGGAGAATTCTACGAGCAGTACTTC. The variable domain in full, with the rest retrieved from reference TRBV7-2 and TRBJ2-7, is GAGVSQSPSNKVTEKGKDVELRCDPISGHTALYWYRQSLGQGLEFLIYFQGNSAPDKSGLPSDRFSAERTGGSVSTLTIQRTQQEDSAVYLCASSRSKGEFYEQYFGPGTRLTVT.

CDR3 nucleotide sequence: TGTGCCAGCTCCCAGATCCCCGCAGATACGCAGTATTTT. The encoded protein is CASSQIPADTQYF. The rearrangement links TRBV18 to TRBJ2-3; D gene unclear. Germline V lookup: CDR1 KGHSH, CDR2 LQKENI. With 6 bases removed from V and 4 bases from J, the gap between germline ends came to 11 bases. This CDR3 spans 13 amino acids.

The rearrangement uses TRBV7-2 and TRBJ1-1; D unresolved. CDR3 length equals 11 residues. Trimming stripped 5 bases from V and 7 bases from J, with 8 bases between. The germline gives CDR1 SGHTA, CDR2 FQGNSA. Here the CDR3 DNA reads TGTGCCAGCAGCCTATCCTATGAAGCTTTCTTT. Translating it yields CASSLSYEAFF.

The rearrangement links TRBV9 to TRBJ1-1; tentatively, D is TRBD1 (6 bases). The CDR3 totals 13 residues. Trimming left V 3 bases short and J 2 bases short, with 8 bases between. Germline assignment: CDR1 SGDLS and CDR2 YYNGEE. CDR3 DNA: TGTGCCAGCAGCGAAGGGGGAAACACTGAAGCTTTCTTT. It is translated as CASSEGGNTEAFF.

The rearrangement uses TRBV28 and TRBJ2-7; D is perhaps TRBD2 (7 bases). V was pared by 6 bases and J by 5 bases, with 20 bases between. CDR1 and CDR2 (germline): MDHEN, SYDVKM. The CDR3 spans 15 residues. The CDR3 loop is CASRETGGPRDEQYF. CDR3 nucleotides: TGTGCCAGCAGAGAGACGGGGGGCCCTCGGGACGAGCAGTACTTC.

This chain connects TRBV4-3 to TRBJ2-7; D perhaps matches TRBD2 (6 bases). Trimming removed 1 base at V and 0 bases at J, with 7 bases between. Germline values: CDR1 LGHNA, CDR2 YSLEER. The CDR3 has 14 residues. This chain's CDR3 is CASSQGGASYEQYF. CDR3 DNA sequence: TGCGCCAGCAGCCAAGGCGGGGCCTCCTACGAGCAGTACTTC.

This rearrangement joins TRBV6-6 to TRBJ1-5, with 8 bases lining up with TRBD1. With V trimmed by 6 bases and J by 3 bases, 10 bases remained unmatched. The CDR3 contains 16 residues. CDR1 MNHNY and CDR2 SVGAGI come from the germline V gene (reference sequence). The CDR3 protein is CASRAQGARNNQPQHF. In DNA form, the CDR3 reads TGTGCCAGCAGGGCGCAGGGGGCGAGGAACAATCAGCCCCAGCATTTT.

The chain combines TRBV27 with TRBJ1-2, with D possibly TRBD1 on 6 matching bases. Germline-derived CDR1 and CDR2 are MNHEY and SMNVEV (reference sequence). The CDR3 has 13 residues. V lost 5 bases and J 4 bases, leaving 11 bases between the germline ends. The CDR3 here is CASSDGGPYGYTF. Written as DNA, the CDR3 is TGTGCCAGCAGTGACGGGGGGCCCTATGGCTACACCTTC.

The chain links TRBV28 to TRBJ2-7, with 10 bases identical to TRBD1. The germline V gene has CDR1 MDHEN and CDR2 SYDVKM. The CDR3 loop spans 14 amino acids. V lost 6 bases and J lost 2; bases outside the gene matches: 4. CDR3 nucleotide sequence: TGTGCCAGCAGAAGACAGGGGGCGGCCTACGAGCAGTACTTC. This gives the protein CASRRQGAAYEQYF. Based on the CDR3 plus reference TRBV28 and TRBJ2-7, the full variable domain is DVKVTQSSRYLVKRTGEKVFLECVQDMDHENMFWYRQDPGLGLRLIYFSYDVKMKEKGDIPEGYSVSREKKERFSLILESASTNQTSMYLCASRRQGAAYEQYFGPGTRLTVT.

The CDR3 nucleotides read TGTGCCAGTAGTATAGTAGTTGGTGGGGGACTAGCGGGAGGACGGGAGACCCAGTACTTC. Protein sequence: CASSIVVGGGLAGGRETQYF. This chain joins TRBV19 and TRBJ2-5, with 15 nucleotides matching TRBD2. This CDR3 has 20 amino acids. Looked up from germline, CDR1 is LNHDA and CDR2 is SQIVND (reference sequence). V trimming: 1 base; J trimming: 5 bases; junction bases outside the gene matches: 14.

The CDR3 coding sequence is TGCGCCAGCAGCTTGGTAAGTTTGGGACTGGTCTACGAGCAGTACTTC. It specifies CASSLVSLGLVYEQYF. The rearrangement uses TRBV5-1 and TRBJ2-7; D possibly corresponds to TRBD2 (6 bases). V lost 0 bases and J 3 bases, leaving 16 bases between the germline ends. The CDR3 runs to 16 residues. Germline CDR1 SGHRS, CDR2 YFSETQ.

This clone was recorded once. V usage is TRBV19 and J usage is TRBJ2-7; 7 nucleotides line up with TRBD2. CDR1 is LNHDA, CDR2 SQIVND, per germline (reference sequence). The trim removed 7 bases at V and 2 bases at J, leaving 11 bases unmatched. CDR3 length: 15 amino acids. This chain's CDR3 is CASTRGAAGTYEQYF. The CDR3 nucleotides are TGTGCCAGTACCCGGGGAGCAGCGGGAACCTACGAGCAGTACTTC.

The V call is TRBV4-2, the J call TRBJ1-4; D is possibly TRBD1 (6 bases). The CDR3 runs 18 residues. Per the germline V gene, CDR1 is LGHNA and CDR2 is YNFKEQ. Between the trimmed V and J ends, which lost 0 bases and 8 bases, there was a span of 22 bases. The CDR3 sequence: CASSQDLWGQGVHEKLFF. The CDR3, as DNA: TGTGCCAGCAGCCAAGATCTATGGGGGCAGGGTGTACACGAAAAACTGTTTTTT.

The chain is built from TRBV2 and TRBJ1-4, with D possibly being TRBD1 (6 bases). V was clipped by 10 bases and J by 0 bases, with 12 bases between them. This CDR3 has 14 residues. CDR1 is SNHLY and CDR2 is FYNNEI in the germline V gene. CDR3 DNA: TGTGCCACCGGACAGACACCAACTAATGAAAAACTGTTTTTT. Translation: CATGQTPTNEKLFF. Variable domain in full (rest from reference TRBV2 and TRBJ1-4): EPEVTQTPSHQVTQMGQEVILRCVPISNHLYFYWYRQILGQKVEFLVSFYNNEISEKSEIFDDQFSVERPDGSNFTLKIRSTKLEDSAMYFCATGQTPTNEKLFFGSGTQLSVL.

The rearrangement uses TRBV15 and TRBJ2-5, with D maybe TRBD1 (6 bases). Germline CDR1 reads LNHNV; CDR2 reads YYDKDF (reference sequence). The V gene lost 2 bases and the J gene lost 1 base, with 14 bases spanning the gap. The CDR3 runs 16 residues. CDR3 residues: CATSRPRQEPQETQYF. In DNA form, the CDR3 reads TGTGCCACCAGCAGACCAAGACAGGAACCCCAAGAGACCCAGTACTTC.

This clone was detected only once. The chain is built from TRBV2 and TRBJ2-7; TRBD1 agrees at 7 bases. J gave up 6 bases and V 7 bases, and 6 bases lay outside the gene matches. The CDR3 is 12 amino acids. Germline V gene lookup returns CDR1 SNHLY and CDR2 FYNNEI. CDR3 nucleotides: TGTGCCAGCACCCGGACAGGATCCGAGCAGTACTTC. Translated, it gives CASTRTGSEQYF.

This clone was seen only once. The chain joins TRBV28 to TRBJ2-7; TRBD1 matches 7 bases. The CDR3 length is 15 residues. V gave up 5 bases and J gave up 5 bases; unmatched junction bases: 12. Germline values: CDR1 MDHEN, CDR2 SYDVKM. CDR3 DNA sequence: TGTGCCAGCAGTACCGACAGGGTCGGAGTTGACGAGCAGTACTTC. Translation: CASSTDRVGVDEQYF.

The V gene is TRBV25-1, the J gene TRBJ1-2; 9 bases map to TRBD1. With V trimmed by 6 bases and J by 1 base, 3 bases remained unmatched. The CDR3 covers 14 residues. The germline CDR1 and CDR2 sequences are MGHDK and SYGVNS. The CDR3 nucleotides read TGTGCCAGCAGAGGACAGGGGCGTAACTATGGCTACACCTTC. It encodes CASRGQGRNYGYTF.

The chain is built from TRBV30 and TRBJ1-1, with 7 bases that match TRBD1. V lost 1 base to trimming and J lost 3 bases; unmatched junction nucleotides: 2. CDR1 and CDR2 from the germline V gene are GTSNPN and SVGIG (reference sequence). The CDR3 is 13 residues long. The CDR3 DNA is TGTGCCTGGAGTGCCGGGACAGACACTGAAGCTTTCTTT. This encodes CAWSAGTDTEAFF.

This chain connects TRBV5-1 to TRBJ2-7; 7 bases align to TRBD1. The CDR3 spans 12 residues. The germline V gene has CDR1 SGHRS and CDR2 YFSETQ. J gave up 5 bases and V 2 bases, and 1 base lay outside the gene matches. CDR3 bases: TGCGCCAGCAGCTTAGACAGGGACGAGCAGTACTTC. Its protein product is CASSLDRDEQYF.

The V and J genes are TRBV5-4 and TRBJ2-5, with TRBD1 as a possible D gene (5 bases). Germline CDR1 SGHNT, CDR2 YYREEE (reference sequence). CDR3 length: 15 amino acids. Trimming took 0 bases from V and 4 from J, leaving 13 bases between them. CDR3: CASSLGGVVLETQYF. As DNA, the CDR3 is TGTGCCAGCAGCTTGGGGGGCGTAGTTCTAGAGACCCAGTACTTC.

The rearrangement links TRBV5-1 to TRBJ1-1; D gene unclear. Trimming took off 2 bases at V and 3 bases at J, with 11 bases between the two ends. CDR1 is SGHRS, CDR2 YFSETQ, per germline. The CDR3 totals 14 residues. The CDR3 coding sequence is TGCGCCAGCAGCTTAAGAACGACATACACTGAAGCTTTCTTT. It codes for CASSLRTTYTEAFF. Complete variable domain (other parts from reference TRBV5-1 and TRBJ1-1): KAGVTQTPRYLIKTRGQQVTLSCSPISGHRSVSWYQQTPGQGLQFLFEYFSETQRNKGNFPGRFSGRQFSNSRSEMNVSTLELGDSALYLCASSLRTTYTEAFFGQGTRLTVV.

CDR3 amino acids: CASSAIQGAGNTIYF. Here the CDR3 DNA reads TGTGCCAGCAGTGCTATCCAGGGGGCAGGAAACACCATATATTTT. The gene calls are TRBV2 and TRBJ1-3, with TRBD1 matching 8 bases. V shed 4 bases, J shed 4 bases, and the junction held 6 bases outside the gene matches. The CDR3 extends over 15 amino acids. The germline gives CDR1 SNHLY, CDR2 FYNNEI.

The V and J genes are TRBV2 and TRBJ2-1; D unclear. In germline, CDR1 is SNHLY, CDR2 FYNNEI. The V gene lost 1 base and the J gene lost 0 bases, with 7 bases spanning the gap. The CDR3 is 15 residues long. The CDR3, as DNA: TGTGCCAGCAGTGAAGATCGGAGCTCCTACAATGAGCAGTTCTTC. Translated: CASSEDRSSYNEQFF.

The chain has TRBV28 and TRBJ2-5; 11 bases fit TRBD2. The CDR3 runs 16 residues. V lost 4 bases and J lost 1; bases outside the gene matches: 5. Per germline, CDR1 MDHEN and CDR2 SYDVKM. The CDR3 spells CASSSLAGGSQETQYF. The CDR3, as DNA: TGTGCCAGCAGTTCATTAGCGGGAGGGTCCCAAGAGACCCAGTACTTC.